This is a list of T cell receptor beta chains from one sample in a study of quantifying T cell responses using KT2 cells. Via MiXCR, TCRdb re-called the UMI-ligation and nested PCR reads, giving one row per CDR3 protein. In the table there are roughly 38,000 distinct CDR3 sequences, about a sixth of which are singletons. Sequencing was done on a sample of PBMCs spiked with cells of the T cell clone KT2. The receptors stem from a human donor. Each CDR3 is given without its conserved first and last residue.

TRBV5-1	TRBJ2-3	ASSLQGPDTQY
TRBV4-1	TRBJ1-5	ASKPPGTGFLYPWGQPQH
TRBV6-5	TRBJ1-2	ASRTRRQGESYGYT
TRBV6-2/TRBV6-3	TRBJ2-6	ASSYSRGGGANVLT
TRBV14	TRBJ2-3	ASSPDRFTDTQY
TRBV7-2	TRBJ2-1	ASSSGLAGAPYNEQF
TRBV6-5	TRBJ2-5	ASAYRGRETQY
TRBV5-1	TRBJ2-1	ASIYGGGPSNEQF
TRBV12-3/TRBV12-4	TRBJ2-1	ASKLWASGNNEQF
TRBV5-4	TRBJ2-7	ASSFTEAPHEQY
TRBV30	TRBJ1-2	AVRKPLRGLRNYGYT
TRBV6-2/TRBV6-3	TRBJ1-1	ASSYPTGHNSEAF
TRBV29-1	TRBJ2-7	SVEDPGASDGSYEQY
TRBV20-1	TRBJ1-1	SARFGLGGRTEAF
TRBV25-1	TRBJ1-2	ASSDPATGRYGYT
TRBV4-1	TRBJ2-3	ASSLPLLSSTDTQY
TRBV4-2	TRBJ2-7	ASSQDPYEQY
TRBV14	TRBJ2-7	ASSLRSHEQY
TRBV7-3	TRBJ2-5	ASSLTGKETQY
TRBV2	TRBJ2-2	ASKGKDTGELF
TRBV29-1	TRBJ1-1	SVSHPGTEAF
TRBV6-6	TRBJ1-2	ASSPSGTGRRYLGYT
TRBV11-1	TRBJ2-7	ASSYSLGSYEQY
TRBV28	TRBJ2-7	ASRPTGTGAYEQY
TRBV30	TRBJ1-2	AWTGGDYYGYT
TRBV4-1	TRBJ1-6	ASSQAGRSYNSPLH
TRBV7-9	TRBJ2-5	ASSLGWETQY
TRBV5-1	TRBJ2-3	ASSRSGPLSTDTQY
TRBV10-3	TRBJ1-6	AIMLRENSPLH
TRBV20-1	TRBJ2-3	SAIDRLRGPADTQY
TRBV12-3/TRBV12-4	TRBJ2-4	ASGSQGGQGAAKNIQY
TRBV15	TRBJ1-5	ATSSRQILQPQH
TRBV2	TRBJ2-1	ASCVWGGRTYNEQF
TRBV10-3	TRBJ2-3	ANGENSDTQY
TRBV3-1	TRBJ2-2	ASSQVDPYLGGELF
TRBV3-1	TRBJ2-1	ASSQGALVGNEQF